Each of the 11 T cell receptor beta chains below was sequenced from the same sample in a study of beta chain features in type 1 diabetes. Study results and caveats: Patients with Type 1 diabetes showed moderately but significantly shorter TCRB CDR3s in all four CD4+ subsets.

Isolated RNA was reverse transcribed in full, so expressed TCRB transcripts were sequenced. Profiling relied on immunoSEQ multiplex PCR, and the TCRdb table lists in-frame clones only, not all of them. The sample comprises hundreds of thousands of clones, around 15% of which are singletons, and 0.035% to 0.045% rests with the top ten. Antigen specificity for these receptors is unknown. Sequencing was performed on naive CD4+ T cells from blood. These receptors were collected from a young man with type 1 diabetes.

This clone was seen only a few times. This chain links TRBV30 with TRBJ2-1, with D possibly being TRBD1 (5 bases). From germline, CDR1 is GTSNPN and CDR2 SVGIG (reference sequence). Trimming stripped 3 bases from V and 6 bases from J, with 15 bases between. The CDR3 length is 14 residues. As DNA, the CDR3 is TGTGCCTGGAGCCTGGTATGGGGCGGCAATGAGCAGTTCTTC. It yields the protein CAWSLVWGGNEQFF.

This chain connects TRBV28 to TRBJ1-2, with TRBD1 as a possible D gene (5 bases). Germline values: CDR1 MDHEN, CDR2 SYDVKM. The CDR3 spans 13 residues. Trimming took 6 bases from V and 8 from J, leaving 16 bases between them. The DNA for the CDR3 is TGTGCCAGCAGCCCTGGGGCCCCTTCCGGCTACACCTTC. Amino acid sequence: CASSPGAPSGYTF.

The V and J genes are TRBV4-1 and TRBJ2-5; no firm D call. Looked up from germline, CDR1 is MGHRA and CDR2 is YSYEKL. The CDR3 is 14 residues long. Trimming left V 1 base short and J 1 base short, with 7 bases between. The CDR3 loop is CASSQVTIQETQYF. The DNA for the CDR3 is TGCGCCAGCAGCCAAGTCACTATCCAAGAGACCCAGTACTTC.

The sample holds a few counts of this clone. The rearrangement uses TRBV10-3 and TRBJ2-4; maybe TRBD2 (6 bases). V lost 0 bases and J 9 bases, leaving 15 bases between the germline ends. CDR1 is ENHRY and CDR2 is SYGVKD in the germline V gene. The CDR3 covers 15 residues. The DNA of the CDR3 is TGTGCCATCAGTGAGTCGAAGGCGGGGAGAATCATTCAGTACTTC. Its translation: CAISESKAGRIIQYF.

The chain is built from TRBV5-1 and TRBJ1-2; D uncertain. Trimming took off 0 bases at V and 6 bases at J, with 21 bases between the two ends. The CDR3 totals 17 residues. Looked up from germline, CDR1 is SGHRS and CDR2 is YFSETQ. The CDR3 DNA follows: TGCGCCAGCAGCTTGGGGGATGCAGCACGCACTTTCGATGGCTACACCTTC. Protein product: CASSLGDAARTFDGYTF.

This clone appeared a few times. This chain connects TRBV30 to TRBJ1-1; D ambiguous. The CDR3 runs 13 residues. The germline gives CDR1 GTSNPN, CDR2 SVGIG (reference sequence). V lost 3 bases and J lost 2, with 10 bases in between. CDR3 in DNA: TGTGCCTGGAGCGCCCTGAGCAACACTGAAGCTTTCTTT. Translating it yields CAWSALSNTEAFF. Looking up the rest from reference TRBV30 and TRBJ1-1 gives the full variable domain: SQTIHQWPATLVQPVGSPLSLECTVEGTSNPNLYWYRQAAGRGLQLLFYSVGIGQISSEVPQNLSASRPQDRQFILSSKKLLLSDSGFYLCAWSALSNTEAFFGQGTRLTVV.

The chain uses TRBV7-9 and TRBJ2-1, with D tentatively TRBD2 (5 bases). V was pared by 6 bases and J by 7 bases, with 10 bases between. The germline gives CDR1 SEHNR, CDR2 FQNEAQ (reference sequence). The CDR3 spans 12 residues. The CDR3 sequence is CASSYRDNEQFF. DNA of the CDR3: TGTGCCAGCAGTTATCGGGATAATGAGCAGTTCTTC.

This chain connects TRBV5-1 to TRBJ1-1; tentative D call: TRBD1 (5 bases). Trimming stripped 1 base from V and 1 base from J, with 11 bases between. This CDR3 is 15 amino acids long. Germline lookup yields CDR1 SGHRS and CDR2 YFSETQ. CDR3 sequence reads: CASSLMTAENTEAFF. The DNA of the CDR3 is TGCGCCAGCAGCTTGATGACAGCAGAGAACACTGAAGCTTTCTTT.

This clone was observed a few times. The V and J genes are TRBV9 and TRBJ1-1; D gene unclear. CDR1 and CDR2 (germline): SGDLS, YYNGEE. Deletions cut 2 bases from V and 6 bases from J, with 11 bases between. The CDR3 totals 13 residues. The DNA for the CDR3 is TGTGCCAGCAGCGTCTCCTTGGAGGCTGAAGCTTTCTTT. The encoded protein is CASSVSLEAEAFF.

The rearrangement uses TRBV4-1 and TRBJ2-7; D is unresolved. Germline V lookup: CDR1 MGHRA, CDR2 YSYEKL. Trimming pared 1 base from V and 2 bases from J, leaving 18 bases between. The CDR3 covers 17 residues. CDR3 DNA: TGCGCCAGCAGCCAAGTTCGTGGGGTAGTGATCCCCTACGAGCAGTACTTC. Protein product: CASSQVRGVVIPYEQYF.

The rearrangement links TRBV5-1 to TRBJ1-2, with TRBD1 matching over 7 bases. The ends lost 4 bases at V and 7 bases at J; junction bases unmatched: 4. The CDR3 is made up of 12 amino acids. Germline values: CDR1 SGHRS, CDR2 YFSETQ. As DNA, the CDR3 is TGCGCCAGCAGCCTGGGACAGACTGGCTACACCTTC. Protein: CASSLGQTGYTF. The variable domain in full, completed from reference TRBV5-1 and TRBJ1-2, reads KAGVTQTPRYLIKTRGQQVTLSCSPISGHRSVSWYQQTPGQGLQFLFEYFSETQRNKGNFPGRFSGRQFSNSRSEMNVSTLELGDSALYLCASSLGQTGYTFGSGTRLTVV.